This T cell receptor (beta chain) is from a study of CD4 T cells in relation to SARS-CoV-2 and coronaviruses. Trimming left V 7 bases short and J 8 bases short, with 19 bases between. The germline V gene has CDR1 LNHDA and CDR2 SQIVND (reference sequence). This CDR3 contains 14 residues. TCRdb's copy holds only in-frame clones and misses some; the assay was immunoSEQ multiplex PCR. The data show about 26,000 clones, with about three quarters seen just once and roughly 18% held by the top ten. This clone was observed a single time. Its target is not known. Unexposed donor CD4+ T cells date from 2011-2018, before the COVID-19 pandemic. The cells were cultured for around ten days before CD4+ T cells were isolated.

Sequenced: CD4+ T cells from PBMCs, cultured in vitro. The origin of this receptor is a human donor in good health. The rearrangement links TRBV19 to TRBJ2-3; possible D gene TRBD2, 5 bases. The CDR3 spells CASNPGREITTQYF. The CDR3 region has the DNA TGTGCCAGTAATCCCGGACGGGAAATCACTACGCAGTATTTT.